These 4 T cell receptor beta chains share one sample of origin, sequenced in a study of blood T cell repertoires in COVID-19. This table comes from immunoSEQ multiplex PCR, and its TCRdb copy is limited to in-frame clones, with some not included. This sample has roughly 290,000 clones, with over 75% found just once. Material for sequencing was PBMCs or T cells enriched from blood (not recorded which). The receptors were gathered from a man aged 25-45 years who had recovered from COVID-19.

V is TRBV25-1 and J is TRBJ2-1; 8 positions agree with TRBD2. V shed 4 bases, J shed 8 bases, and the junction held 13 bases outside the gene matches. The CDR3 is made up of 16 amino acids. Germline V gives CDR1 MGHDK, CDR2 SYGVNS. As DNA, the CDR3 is TGTGCCAGCAGTGCGGTAGCGGGGCTGCTTGGGGATGAGCAGTTCTTC. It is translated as CASSAVAGLLGDEQFF.

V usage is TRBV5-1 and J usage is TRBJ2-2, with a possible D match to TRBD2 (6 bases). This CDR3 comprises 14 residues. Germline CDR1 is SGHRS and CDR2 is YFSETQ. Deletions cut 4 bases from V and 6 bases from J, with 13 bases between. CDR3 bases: TGCGCCAGCAGCAGGATTGGGGGGTCCGGGGAGCTGTTTTTT. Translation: CASSRIGGSGELFF.

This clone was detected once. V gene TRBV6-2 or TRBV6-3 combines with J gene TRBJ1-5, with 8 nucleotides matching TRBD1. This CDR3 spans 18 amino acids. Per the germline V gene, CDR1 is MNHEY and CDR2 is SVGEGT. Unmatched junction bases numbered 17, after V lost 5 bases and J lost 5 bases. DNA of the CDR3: TGTGCCAGCAGTCAGGGGACAGGAATGAGTTTCCGCGATCAGCCCCAGCATTTT. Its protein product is CASSQGTGMSFRDQPQHF.

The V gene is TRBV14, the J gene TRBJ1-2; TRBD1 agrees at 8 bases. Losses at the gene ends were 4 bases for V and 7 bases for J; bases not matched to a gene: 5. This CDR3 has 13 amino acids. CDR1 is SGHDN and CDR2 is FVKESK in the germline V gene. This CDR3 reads CASSLQGAGGYTF. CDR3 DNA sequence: TGTGCCAGCAGCCTCCAGGGGGCCGGTGGCTACACCTTC. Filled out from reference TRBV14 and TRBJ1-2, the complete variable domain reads EAGVTQFPSHSVIEKGQTVTLRCDPISGHDNLYWYRRVMGKEIKFLLHFVKESKQDESGMPNNRFLAERTGGTYSTLKVQPAELEDSGVYFCASSLQGAGGYTFGSGTRLTVV.